Listed here are 30 T cell receptor beta chains from one sample, sequenced in a study of T-cell memory formation after mild COVID-19. TCRdb reprocessed the 5' RACE reads with MiXCR, giving one entry per CDR3 protein. The table records approximately 250,000 distinct CDR3 sequences, 15% to 20% of them present only once. Source material: PBMCs or a T cell subset sorted from them (not recorded which). The receptors stem from a man aged 18 to 29 who had mild COVID-19 (a few samples of this study predate the infection). Cell type and time point are not known.

The chain carries TRBV5-1 and TRBJ1-1; D ambiguous. This CDR3 region has 14 residues. V was pared by 2 bases and J by 1 base, with 9 bases between. The germline CDR1 and CDR2 sequences are SGHRS and YFSETQ. The CDR3 sequence is CASSFGSGNTEAFF. The CDR3 DNA is TGCGCCAGCAGCTTTGGATCAGGGAACACTGAAGCTTTCTTT. Filled out from reference TRBV5-1 and TRBJ1-1, the complete variable domain reads KAGVTQTPRYLIKTRGQQVTLSCSPISGHRSVSWYQQTPGQGLQFLFEYFSETQRNKGNFPGRFSGRQFSNSRSEMNVSTLELGDSALYLCASSFGSGNTEAFFGQGTRLTVV.

This clonotype was recorded a few times. The chain links TRBV4-2 to TRBJ1-2; D not certain. Germline CDR1 is LGHNA and CDR2 is YNFKEQ. The CDR3 contains 18 residues. Trimming removed 1 base from V and 4 bases from J, with 22 bases in between. The CDR3 spells CASSQAALADLRVYGYTF. The CDR3, as DNA: TGTGCCAGCAGCCAAGCGGCCTTGGCAGACCTTCGGGTCTATGGCTACACCTTC.

The rearrangement joins TRBV7-9 to TRBJ1-1; tentative D call: TRBD1 (6 bases). CDR1 and CDR2 from the germline V gene are SEHNR and FQNEAQ (reference sequence). This CDR3 is 14 amino acids long. The V gene lost 5 bases and the J gene lost 3 bases, with 13 bases spanning the gap. The CDR3 sequence: CASSKQGLDTEAFF. In nucleotides, the CDR3 is TGTGCCAGCAGCAAACAGGGTTTGGACACTGAAGCTTTCTTT.

This clonotype was observed a few times. In nucleotides, the CDR3 is TGCGCCAGCAGCTTGGATGGCAGGGCGAATTCACCCCTCCACTTT. This translates into CASSLDGRANSPLHF. The chain uses TRBV5-1 and TRBJ1-6; D is possibly TRBD1 (5 bases). Germline values: CDR1 SGHRS, CDR2 YFSETQ. The CDR3 runs 15 residues. V gave up 0 bases and J gave up 7 bases, with 11 bases separating them.

The sample holds a few counts of this clonotype. V and J are TRBV20-1 and TRBJ2-1, with 11 bases identical to TRBD2. With V trimmed by 0 bases and J by 9 bases, 10 bases remained unmatched. This CDR3 has 16 residues. Germline V lookup: CDR1 DFQATT, CDR2 SNEGSKA (reference sequence). The CDR3, as DNA: TGCAGTGCTAGAGATCTCAGCGGACTAGCGGGTCTTGAGCAGTTCTTC. Protein product: CSARDLSGLAGLEQFF.

This clonotype has just a few counts. This CDR3 reads CASSPQKQGVQETQYF. CDR3 coding DNA: TGTGCCAGCTCACCACAGAAGCAGGGGGTTCAAGAGACCCAGTACTTC. The genes are TRBV18 and TRBJ2-5; 7 nucleotides align to TRBD1. Germline assignment: CDR1 KGHSH and CDR2 LQKENI. The CDR3 length is 16 residues. V lost 1 base and J lost 2; bases outside the gene matches: 7.

This clonotype was observed a few times. The genes are TRBV11-2 and TRBJ2-7; 11 bases agree with TRBD1. The CDR3 is made up of 14 amino acids. V dropped 7 bases and J dropped 4; count of bases not matched to a gene: 6. Germline V CDR1 and CDR2: SGHAT, FQNNGV. CDR3 residues: CASTPDRGQYEQYF. Here the CDR3 DNA reads TGTGCCAGCACTCCGGACAGGGGGCAGTACGAGCAGTACTTC.

The chain uses TRBV7-3 and TRBJ2-5; perhaps TRBD2 as D (6 bases). Germline V CDR1 and CDR2: SGHTA, FQGTGA. Trimming left V 5 bases short and J 6 bases short, with 13 bases between. The CDR3 totals 13 residues. The CDR3 bases are TGTGCCAGCAGCCACAGCGGGCCCAAGACCCAGTACTTC. As protein: CASSHSGPKTQYF.

The sample holds a few counts of this clonotype. The CDR3 region has the DNA TGCAGTGCTAGAAACGGGGGGGGCACAGATACGCAGTATTTT. It codes for CSARNGGGTDTQYF. The V and J genes are TRBV20-1 and TRBJ2-3; 8 nucleotides align to TRBD2. The CDR3 sequence is 14 residues long. Germline loops: CDR1 DFQATT, CDR2 SNEGSKA (reference sequence). J was trimmed by 1 base and V by 2 bases; bases with no gene match: 2.

This clonotype has a handful of counts. The chain employs TRBV19 and TRBJ2-5; the D is unclear. CDR3 length: 14 amino acids. Trimming pared 1 base from V and 1 base from J, leaving 7 bases between. CDR1 is LNHDA, CDR2 SQIVND, per germline (reference sequence). The CDR3 here is CASSIAGVQETQYF. CDR3 sequence (DNA): TGTGCCAGTAGTATAGCTGGGGTCCAAGAGACCCAGTACTTC.

This clonotype was detected only a few times. The chain couples TRBV4-1 to TRBJ1-4, with a weak D call TRBD1 (5 bases). Trimming took off 3 bases at V and 11 bases at J, with 22 bases between the two ends. This CDR3 region has 16 residues. CDR1 MGHRA and CDR2 YSYEKL come from the germline V gene. The CDR3 loop reads CASSQIAGSLEGKLFF. In nucleotides, the CDR3 is TGCGCCAGCAGCCAGATCGCAGGGTCCCTGGAAGGGAAACTGTTTTTT.

The CDR3: CASSPGRGSYEQYF. The CDR3 coding sequence is TGCGCCAGCAGCCCCGGGAGGGGGTCCTACGAGCAGTACTTC. The rearrangement links TRBV4-3 to TRBJ2-7; the match to TRBD2 covers 8 bases. The trim removed 4 bases at V and 1 base at J, leaving 3 bases unmatched. The CDR3 spans 14 residues. Germline CDR1 reads LGHNA; CDR2 reads YSLEER.

This clonotype has a count of ten or more. The genes are TRBV29-1 and TRBJ2-7; tentatively, D is TRBD1 or TRBD2 (5 bases each). V lost 6 bases and J lost 4, with 19 bases in between. This CDR3 has 14 residues. CDR1 and CDR2 (germline): SQVTM, ANQGSEA. CDR3 DNA sequence: TGCAGCGTCCCCACCGGGACGGGTAAATACGAGCAGTACTTC. Translation: CSVPTGTGKYEQYF.

The V gene is TRBV6-5, the J gene TRBJ1-1; 8 bases align to TRBD1. This CDR3 is 17 amino acids long. The V segment lost 2 bases and the J segment 0 bases; nucleotides outside the gene matches: 8. Looked up from germline, CDR1 is MNHEY and CDR2 is SVGAGI. CDR3 sequence reads: CASSYLRQGLMNTEAFF. Written as DNA, the CDR3 is TGTGCCAGCAGTTACCTAAGACAGGGGCTGATGAACACTGAAGCTTTCTTT.

The rearrangement links TRBV6-5 to TRBJ2-7; TRBD1 aligns across 8 bases. Looked up from germline, CDR1 is MNHEY and CDR2 is SVGAGI. J gave up 6 bases and V 4 bases, and 11 bases lay outside the gene matches. The CDR3 is made up of 15 amino acids. In DNA form, the CDR3 reads TGTGCCAGCAGTTCCGCCAGGACAGGGTGGGTCGAGCAGTACGTC. This codes for CASSSARTGWVEQYV.

This clonotype was recorded a few times. The rearrangement links TRBV4-2 to TRBJ2-1, with D possibly matching TRBD2 (7 bases). Germline CDR1 and CDR2: LGHNA and YNFKEQ. V lost 3 bases, J lost 6 bases, and 18 bases lay in between. The CDR3 loop spans 16 amino acids. The CDR3 reads CASSHHREGGANEQFF. The CDR3 DNA reads as TGTGCCAGCAGCCATCATAGGGAGGGGGGGGCCAATGAGCAGTTCTTC.

This rearrangement joins TRBV7-9 to TRBJ1-2; D not certain. This CDR3 comprises 13 residues. Germline V gives CDR1 SEHNR, CDR2 FQNEAQ (reference sequence). V gave up 3 bases and J gave up 8 bases, with 13 bases separating them. CDR3 DNA sequence: TGTGCCAGCAGCTTGGGGTATAGCGAAGGCTACACCTTC. Translation gives CASSLGYSEGYTF.

This clonotype was recorded a few times. The chain is built from TRBV7-9 and TRBJ2-5; D may be TRBD1 or TRBD2 (6 bases each). Trimming took 5 bases from V and 5 from J, leaving 18 bases between them. CDR3 length: 15 amino acids. The germline gives CDR1 SEHNR, CDR2 FQNEAQ (reference sequence). The CDR3 protein is CASSPVRRGGETQYF. The CDR3 nucleotides read TGTGCCAGCAGCCCCGTAAGGAGAGGGGGGGAGACCCAGTACTTC.

The chain recombines TRBV7-9 with TRBJ2-2; perhaps TRBD1 as D (5 bases). Germline CDR1 SEHNR, CDR2 FQNEAQ (reference sequence). The CDR3 extends over 16 amino acids. Deletions cut 5 bases from V and 1 base from J, with 14 bases between. CDR3 bases: TGTGCCAGCAGCACCCAAACAGGAGAGAACACCGGGGAGCTGTTTTTT. This encodes CASSTQTGENTGELFF.

This chain joins TRBV4-3 and TRBJ2-3, with D perhaps TRBD1 (5 bases). Trimming removed 3 bases from V and 6 bases from J, with 13 bases in between. This CDR3 contains 14 residues. CDR1 LGHNA and CDR2 YSLEER come from the germline V gene. CDR3 sequence: CASSHALTEDTQYF. The CDR3 DNA follows: TGCGCCAGCAGCCATGCACTGACAGAGGATACGCAGTATTTT.

Only a few counts were recorded for this clonotype. The rearrangement uses TRBV7-2 and TRBJ1-2, with TRBD1 matching over 7 bases. Germline lookup yields CDR1 SGHTA and CDR2 FQGNSA. The CDR3 extends over 13 amino acids. J lost 6 bases, V lost 5 bases, and 6 bases had no gene match. CDR3 region: CASSPGTANGYTF. The CDR3 DNA is TGTGCCAGCAGCCCCGGGACAGCCAATGGCTACACCTTC.

The chain employs TRBV4-1 and TRBJ2-2; 7 nucleotides align to TRBD1. The CDR3 is 13 amino acids. The V and J ends lost 8 bases and 1 base, in that order; junction bases with no gene match: 1. Germline V gene data show CDR1 as MGHRA and CDR2 as YSYEKL. CDR3 amino acids: CASGDRNTGELFF. The DNA of the CDR3 is TGCGCCAGCGGGGACAGGAACACCGGGGAGCTGTTTTTT.

This clonotype has just a few counts. The chain carries TRBV7-2 and TRBJ1-4, with D unclear. V lost 5 bases and J 3 bases, leaving 7 bases between the germline ends. Germline V lookup: CDR1 SGHTA, CDR2 FQGNSA. The CDR3 is 13 amino acids. Written as DNA, the CDR3 is TGTGCCAGCAGCAAAGGAGCTAATGAAAAACTGTTTTTT. Amino acid sequence: CASSKGANEKLFF.

The CDR3 nucleotides read TGTGCCAGCAGGATACAGCAGGGCGTCTTCTATGGCTACACCTTC. Translating gives CASRIQQGVFYGYTF. This chain links TRBV7-2 with TRBJ1-2; TRBD1 might be the D (5 bases). The V gene's germline CDR1 is SGHTA and CDR2 FQGNSA. Trimming pared 6 bases from V and 4 bases from J, leaving 18 bases between. This CDR3 spans 15 amino acids.

This clonotype was counted a few times. The rearrangement joins TRBV4-1 to TRBJ1-5, with D possibly being TRBD1 (6 bases). The CDR3 covers 16 residues. Trimming removed 0 bases at V and 9 bases at J, with 18 bases between. Germline-derived CDR1 and CDR2 are MGHRA and YSYEKL. For the CDR3, the DNA is TGCGCCAGCAGCCAAGATTTAAGGGGGGGTGTGCGGCCCCAGCATTTT. This codes for CASSQDLRGGVRPQHF.

V usage is TRBV4-1 and J usage is TRBJ1-1; D is possibly TRBD1 (5 bases). This CDR3 region has 13 residues. Trimming left V 2 bases short and J 4 bases short, with 8 bases between. The germline V gene has CDR1 MGHRA and CDR2 YSYEKL. CDR3 coding DNA: TGCGCCAGCAGCCAAATTGGGGCCACTGAAGCTTTCTTT. The encoded protein is CASSQIGATEAFF.

This clonotype was observed many times. The chain employs TRBV7-2 and TRBJ2-5; D is unclear. In germline, CDR1 is SGHTA, CDR2 FQGNSA. This CDR3 region has 13 residues. Trimming left V 1 base short and J 5 bases short, with 8 bases between. This CDR3 reads CASSLDVRETQYF. CDR3 sequence (DNA): TGTGCCAGCAGCTTAGACGTACGGGAGACCCAGTACTTC.

The chain links TRBV6-5 to TRBJ1-2, with D possibly being TRBD1 (6 bases). CDR1 and CDR2 (germline): MNHEY, SVGAGI. With 2 bases removed from V and 8 bases from J, the gap between germline ends came to 9 bases. The CDR3 loop spans 12 amino acids. The CDR3 DNA sequence: TGTGCCAGCAGTTACGGGGGGCAAGGCTACACCTTC. Its translation: CASSYGGQGYTF.

V is TRBV12-3 or TRBV12-4 and J is TRBJ1-2; D gene ambiguous. V was cut by 7 bases and J by 0 bases, with 12 bases left in between. CDR3 length: 14 amino acids. The CDR3 is CASNTRGANYGYTF. Written as DNA, the CDR3 is TGTGCCAGCAACACAAGAGGAGCTAACTATGGCTACACCTTC.

This clonotype showed up just a few times. J is TRBJ1-1 and V is TRBV7-9; D is unclear. The germline gives CDR1 SEHNR, CDR2 FQNEAQ (reference sequence). The CDR3 spans 13 residues. Trimming left V 8 bases short and J 1 base short, with 11 bases between. The CDR3, as DNA: TGTGCCAGCGAAGGACGACCGAACACTGAAGCTTTCTTT. The encoded protein is CASEGRPNTEAFF.